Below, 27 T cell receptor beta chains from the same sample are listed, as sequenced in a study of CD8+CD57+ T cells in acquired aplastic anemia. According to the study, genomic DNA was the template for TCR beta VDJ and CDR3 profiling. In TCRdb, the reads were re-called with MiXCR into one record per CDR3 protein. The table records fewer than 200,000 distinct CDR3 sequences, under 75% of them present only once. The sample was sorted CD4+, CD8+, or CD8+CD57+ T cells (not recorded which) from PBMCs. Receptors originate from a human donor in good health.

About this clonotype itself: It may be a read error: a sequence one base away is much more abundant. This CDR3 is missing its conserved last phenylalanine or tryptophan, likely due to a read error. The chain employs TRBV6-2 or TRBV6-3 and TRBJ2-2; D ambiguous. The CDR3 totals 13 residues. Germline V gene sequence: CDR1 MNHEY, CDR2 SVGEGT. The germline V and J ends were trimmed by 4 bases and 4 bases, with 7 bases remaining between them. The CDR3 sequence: CASSFYGTGELFL. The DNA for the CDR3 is TGTGCCAGCAGTTTCTACGGCACCGGGGAGCTGTTTCTT.

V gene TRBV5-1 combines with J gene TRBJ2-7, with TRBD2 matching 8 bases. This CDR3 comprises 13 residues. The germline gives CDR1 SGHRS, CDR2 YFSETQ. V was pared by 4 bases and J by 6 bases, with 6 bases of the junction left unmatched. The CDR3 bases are TGCGCCAGCAGCCCCGGGACTAGTCGCGAGCAGTACTTC. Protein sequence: CASSPGTSREQYF.

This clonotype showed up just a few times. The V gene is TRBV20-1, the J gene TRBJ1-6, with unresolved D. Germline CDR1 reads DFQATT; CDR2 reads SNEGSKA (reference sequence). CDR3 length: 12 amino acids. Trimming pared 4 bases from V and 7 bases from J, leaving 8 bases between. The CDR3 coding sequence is TGCAGTGCTAAAGGGCCCAATTCACCCCTCCACTTT. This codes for CSAKGPNSPLHF.

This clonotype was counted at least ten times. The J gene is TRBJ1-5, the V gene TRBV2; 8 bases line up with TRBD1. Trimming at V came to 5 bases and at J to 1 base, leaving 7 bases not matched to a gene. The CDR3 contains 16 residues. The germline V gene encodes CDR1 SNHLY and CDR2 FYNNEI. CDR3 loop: CASSNRDRPSNQPQHF. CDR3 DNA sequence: TGTGCCAGCAGTAACCGGGACAGGCCCAGCAATCAGCCCCAGCATTTT.

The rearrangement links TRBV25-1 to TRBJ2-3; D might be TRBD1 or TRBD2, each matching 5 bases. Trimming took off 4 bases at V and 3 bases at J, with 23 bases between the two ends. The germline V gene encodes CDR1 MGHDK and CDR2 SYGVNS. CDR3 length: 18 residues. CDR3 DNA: TGTGCCAGCAGTGCTAGAGTAGGGGCGGGCCCTGGGACAGATACGCAGTATTTT. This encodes CASSARVGAGPGTDTQYF.

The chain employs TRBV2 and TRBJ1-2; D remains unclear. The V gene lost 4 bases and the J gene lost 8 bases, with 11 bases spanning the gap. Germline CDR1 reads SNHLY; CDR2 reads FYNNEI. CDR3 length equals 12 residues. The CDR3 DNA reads TGTGCCAGCAGTGCACCCCAACGGGGCTACACCTTC. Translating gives CASSAPQRGYTF. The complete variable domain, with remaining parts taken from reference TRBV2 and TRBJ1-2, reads EPEVTQTPSHQVTQMGQEVILRCVPISNHLYFYWYRQILGQKVEFLVSFYNNEISEKSEIFDDQFSVERPDGSNFTLKIRSTKLEDSAMYFCASSAPQRGYTFGSGTRLTVV.

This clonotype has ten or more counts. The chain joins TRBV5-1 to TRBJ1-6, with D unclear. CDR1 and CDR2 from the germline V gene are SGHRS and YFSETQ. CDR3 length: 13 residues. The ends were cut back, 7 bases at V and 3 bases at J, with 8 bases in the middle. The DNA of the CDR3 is TGCGCCAGCCGAACGGACTATAATTCACCCCTCCACTTT. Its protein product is CASRTDYNSPLHF.

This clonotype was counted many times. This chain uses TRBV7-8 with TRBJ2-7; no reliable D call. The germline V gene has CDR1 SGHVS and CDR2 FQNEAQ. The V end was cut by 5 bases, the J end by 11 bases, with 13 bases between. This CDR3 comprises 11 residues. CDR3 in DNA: TGTGCCAGCAGCAACCTCCAAGAAGAGTACTTC. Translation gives CASSNLQEEYF.

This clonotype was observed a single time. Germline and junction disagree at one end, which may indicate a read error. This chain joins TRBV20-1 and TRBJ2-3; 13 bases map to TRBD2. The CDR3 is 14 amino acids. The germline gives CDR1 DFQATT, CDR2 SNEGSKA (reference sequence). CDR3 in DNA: TGCAGTGCTATACTAGCGGGAGGGGTGGCTACGCAGTATTTC. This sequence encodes CSAILAGGVATQYF.

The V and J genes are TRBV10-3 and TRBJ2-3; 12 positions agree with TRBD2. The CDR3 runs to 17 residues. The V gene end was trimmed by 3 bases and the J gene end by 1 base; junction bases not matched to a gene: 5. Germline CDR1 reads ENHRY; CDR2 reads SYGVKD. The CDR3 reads CAISERASGRGTDTQYF. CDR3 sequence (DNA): TGTGCCATCAGTGAAAGGGCTAGCGGGAGGGGCACAGATACGCAGTATTTT.

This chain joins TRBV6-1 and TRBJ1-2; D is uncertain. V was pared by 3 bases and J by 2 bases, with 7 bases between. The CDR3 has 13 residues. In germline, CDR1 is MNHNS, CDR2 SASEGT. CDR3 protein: CASSDLPNYGYTF. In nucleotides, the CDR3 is TGTGCCAGCAGTGACCTTCCAAACTATGGCTACACCTTC.

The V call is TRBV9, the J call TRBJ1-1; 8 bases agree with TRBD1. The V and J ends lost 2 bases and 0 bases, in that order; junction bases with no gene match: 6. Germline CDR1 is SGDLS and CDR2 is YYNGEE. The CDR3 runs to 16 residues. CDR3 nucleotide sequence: TGTGCCAGCAGCGTTTCTCCGGGACAGGTGAACACTGAAGCTTTCTTT. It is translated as CASSVSPGQVNTEAFF.

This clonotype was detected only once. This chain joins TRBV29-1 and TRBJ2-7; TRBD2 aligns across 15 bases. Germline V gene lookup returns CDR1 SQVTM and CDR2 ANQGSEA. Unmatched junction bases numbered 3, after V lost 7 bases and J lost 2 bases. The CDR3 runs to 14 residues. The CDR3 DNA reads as TGCAGCGCACGGACTAGCGGGGGGGCCTACGAGCAGTACTTC. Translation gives CSARTSGGAYEQYF.

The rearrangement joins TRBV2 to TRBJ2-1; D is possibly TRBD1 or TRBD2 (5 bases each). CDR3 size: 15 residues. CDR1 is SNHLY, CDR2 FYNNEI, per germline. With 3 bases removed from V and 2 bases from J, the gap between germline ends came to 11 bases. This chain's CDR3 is CASSETGLTYNEQFF. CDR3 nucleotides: TGTGCCAGCAGTGAGACGGGGCTTACCTACAATGAGCAGTTCTTC.

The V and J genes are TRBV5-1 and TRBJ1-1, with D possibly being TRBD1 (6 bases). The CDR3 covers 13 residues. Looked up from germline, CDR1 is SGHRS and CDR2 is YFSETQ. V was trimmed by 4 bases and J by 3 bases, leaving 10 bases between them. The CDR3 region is CASSRAGDTEAFF. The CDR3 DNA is TGCGCCAGCAGCCGAGCAGGGGACACTGAAGCTTTCTTT.

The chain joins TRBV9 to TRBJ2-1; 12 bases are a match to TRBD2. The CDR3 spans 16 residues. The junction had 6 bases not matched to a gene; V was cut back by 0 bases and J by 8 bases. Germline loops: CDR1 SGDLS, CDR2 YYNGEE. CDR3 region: CASSVVGLAGLDEQFF. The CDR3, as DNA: TGTGCCAGCAGCGTAGTAGGACTAGCGGGGCTCGATGAGCAGTTCTTC.

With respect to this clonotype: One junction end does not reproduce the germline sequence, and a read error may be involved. The CDR3 nucleotides are TGTGCCGCCAGCAGCCTCGGGACTAGCGGGTACAATGAGCAGTTCTTC. As protein: CAASSLGTSGYNEQFF. The chain couples TRBV15 to TRBJ2-1, with TRBD2 matching 12 bases. CDR1 and CDR2 (germline): LNHNV, YYDKDF (reference sequence). The CDR3 has 16 amino acids.

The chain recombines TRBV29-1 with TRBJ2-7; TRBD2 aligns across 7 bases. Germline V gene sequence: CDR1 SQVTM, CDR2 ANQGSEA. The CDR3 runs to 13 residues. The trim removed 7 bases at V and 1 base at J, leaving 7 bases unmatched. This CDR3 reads CSAVTGGSYEQYF. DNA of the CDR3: TGCAGCGCCGTTACGGGAGGTTCCTACGAGCAGTACTTC.

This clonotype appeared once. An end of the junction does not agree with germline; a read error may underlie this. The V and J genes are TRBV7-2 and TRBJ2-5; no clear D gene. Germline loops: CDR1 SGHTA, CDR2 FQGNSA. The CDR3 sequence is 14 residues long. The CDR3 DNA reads TGTGCTAGCAGCTTCCGCGTAGGCCAAGAGACCCAGTACTTC. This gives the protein CASSFRVGQETQYF. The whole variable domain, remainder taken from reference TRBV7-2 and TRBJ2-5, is GAGVSQSPSNKVTEKGKDVELRCDPISGHTALYWYRQSLGQGLEFLIYFQGNSAPDKSGLPSDRFSAERTGGSVSTLTIQRTQQEDSAVYLCASSFRVGQETQYFGPGTRLLVL.

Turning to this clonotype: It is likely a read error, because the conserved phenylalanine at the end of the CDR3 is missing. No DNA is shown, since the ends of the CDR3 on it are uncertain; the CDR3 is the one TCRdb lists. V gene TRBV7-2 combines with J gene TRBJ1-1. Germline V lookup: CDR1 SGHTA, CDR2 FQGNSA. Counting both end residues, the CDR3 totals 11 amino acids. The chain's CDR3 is CASSLYAEFKL.

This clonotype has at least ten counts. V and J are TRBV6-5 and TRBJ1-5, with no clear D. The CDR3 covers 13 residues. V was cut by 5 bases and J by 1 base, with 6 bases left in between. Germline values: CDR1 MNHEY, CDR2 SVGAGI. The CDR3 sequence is CASSTASNQPQHF. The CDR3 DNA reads TGTGCCAGCAGTACAGCAAGCAATCAGCCCCAGCATTTT.

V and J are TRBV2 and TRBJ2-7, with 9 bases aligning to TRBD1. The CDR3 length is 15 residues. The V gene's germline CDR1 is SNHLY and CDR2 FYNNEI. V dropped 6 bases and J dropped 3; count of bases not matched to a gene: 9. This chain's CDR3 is CASRARQGVFYEQYF. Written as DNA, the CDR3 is TGTGCCAGCAGAGCTAGACAGGGGGTCTTCTACGAGCAGTACTTC.

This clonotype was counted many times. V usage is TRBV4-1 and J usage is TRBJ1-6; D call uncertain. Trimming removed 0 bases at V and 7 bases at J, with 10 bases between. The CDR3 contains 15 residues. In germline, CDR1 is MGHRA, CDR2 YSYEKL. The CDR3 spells CASSQEAARNSPLHF. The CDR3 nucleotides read TGCGCCAGCAGCCAAGAGGCAGCCCGAAATTCACCCCTCCACTTT.

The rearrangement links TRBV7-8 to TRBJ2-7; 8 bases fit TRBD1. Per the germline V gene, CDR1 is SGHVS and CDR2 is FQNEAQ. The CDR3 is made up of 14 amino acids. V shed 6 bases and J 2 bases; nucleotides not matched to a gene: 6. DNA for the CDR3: TGTGCCAGCAGGACAGGACAGGGAACCTACGAGCAGTACTTC. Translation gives CASRTGQGTYEQYF.

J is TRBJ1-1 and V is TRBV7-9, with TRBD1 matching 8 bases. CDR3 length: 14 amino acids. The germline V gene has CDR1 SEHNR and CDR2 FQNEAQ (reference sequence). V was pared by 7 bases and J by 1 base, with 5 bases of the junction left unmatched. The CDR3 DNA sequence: TGTGCCAGCAACTCACAGGGGGGGAACACTGAAGCTTTCTTT. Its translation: CASNSQGGNTEAFF.

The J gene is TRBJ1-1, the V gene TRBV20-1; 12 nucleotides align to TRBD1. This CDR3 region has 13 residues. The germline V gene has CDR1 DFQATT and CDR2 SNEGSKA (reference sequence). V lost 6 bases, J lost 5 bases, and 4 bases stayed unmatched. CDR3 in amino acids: CSAPGQGATEAFF. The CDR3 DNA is TGCAGTGCGCCGGGACAGGGGGCAACTGAAGCTTTCTTT.

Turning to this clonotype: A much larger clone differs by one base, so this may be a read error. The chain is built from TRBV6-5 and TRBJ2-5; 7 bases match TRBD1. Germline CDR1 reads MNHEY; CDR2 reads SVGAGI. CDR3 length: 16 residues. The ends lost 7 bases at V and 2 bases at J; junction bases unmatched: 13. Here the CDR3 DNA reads TGTGCCAGCAATATCTTTTTTTTGACAGGGCAAGAGACCCAGTACTTC. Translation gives CASNIFFLTGQETQYF.